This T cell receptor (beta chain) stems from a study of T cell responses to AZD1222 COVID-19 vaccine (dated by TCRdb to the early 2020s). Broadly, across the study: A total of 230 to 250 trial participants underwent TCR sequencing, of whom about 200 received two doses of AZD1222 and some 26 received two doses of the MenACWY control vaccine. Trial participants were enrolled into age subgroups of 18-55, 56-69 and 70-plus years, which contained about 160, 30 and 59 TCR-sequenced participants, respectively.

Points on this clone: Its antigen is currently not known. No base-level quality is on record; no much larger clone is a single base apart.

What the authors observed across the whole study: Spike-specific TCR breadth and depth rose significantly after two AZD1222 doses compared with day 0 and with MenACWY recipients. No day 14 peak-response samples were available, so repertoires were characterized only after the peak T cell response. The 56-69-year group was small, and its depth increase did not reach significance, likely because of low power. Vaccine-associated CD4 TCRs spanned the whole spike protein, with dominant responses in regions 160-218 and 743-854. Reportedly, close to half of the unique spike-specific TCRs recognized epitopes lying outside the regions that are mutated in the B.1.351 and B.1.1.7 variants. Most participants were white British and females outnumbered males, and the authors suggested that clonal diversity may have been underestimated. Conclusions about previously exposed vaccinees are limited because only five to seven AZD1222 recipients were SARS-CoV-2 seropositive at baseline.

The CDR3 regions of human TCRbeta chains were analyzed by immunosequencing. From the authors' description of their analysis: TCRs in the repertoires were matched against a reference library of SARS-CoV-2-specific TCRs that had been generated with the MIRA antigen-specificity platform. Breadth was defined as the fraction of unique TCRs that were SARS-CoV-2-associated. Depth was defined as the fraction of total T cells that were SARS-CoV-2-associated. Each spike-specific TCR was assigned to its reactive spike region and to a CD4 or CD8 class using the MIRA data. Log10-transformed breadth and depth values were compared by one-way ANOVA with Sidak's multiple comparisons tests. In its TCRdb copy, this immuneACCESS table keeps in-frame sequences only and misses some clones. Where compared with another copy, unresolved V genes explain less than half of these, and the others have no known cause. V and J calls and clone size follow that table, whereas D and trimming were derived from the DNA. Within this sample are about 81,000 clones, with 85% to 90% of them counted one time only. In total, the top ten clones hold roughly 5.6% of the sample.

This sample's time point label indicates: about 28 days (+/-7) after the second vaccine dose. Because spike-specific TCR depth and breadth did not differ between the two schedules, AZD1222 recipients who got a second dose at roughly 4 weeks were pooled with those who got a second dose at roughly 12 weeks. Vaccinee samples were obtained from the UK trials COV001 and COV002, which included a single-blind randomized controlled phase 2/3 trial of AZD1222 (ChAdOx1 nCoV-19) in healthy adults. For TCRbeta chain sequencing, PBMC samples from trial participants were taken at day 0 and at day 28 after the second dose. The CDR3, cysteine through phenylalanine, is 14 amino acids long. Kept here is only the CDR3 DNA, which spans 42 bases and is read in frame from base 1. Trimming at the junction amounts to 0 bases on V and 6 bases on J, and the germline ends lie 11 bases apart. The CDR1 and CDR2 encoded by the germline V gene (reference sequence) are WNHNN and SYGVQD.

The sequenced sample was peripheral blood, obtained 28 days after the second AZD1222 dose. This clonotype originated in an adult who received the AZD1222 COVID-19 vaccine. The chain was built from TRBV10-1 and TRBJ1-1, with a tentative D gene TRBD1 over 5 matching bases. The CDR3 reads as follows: CASSESRGGAEAFF. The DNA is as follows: TGCGCCAGCAGTGAGTCCCGGGGCGGCGCTGAAGCTTTCTTT.